Listed below are T cell receptor beta chains from one sample, sequenced in a study of blood T cell repertoires in COVID-19. Produced via immunoSEQ multiplex PCR; TCRdb's table is partial and in-frame only. Here the sample spans some 380,000 clones, 90% being singletons. The sample taken for sequencing was peripheral blood. The receptors here all came from a man younger than 35 with active or convalescent COVID-19. Both conserved end residues are part of each CDR3. The D gene is left open where the match is weak. Clone sizes are given selectively: once, few, many, or a class where the clone is expanded.

TRBJ1-1 . . TRBV7-8 TGTGCCAGCAGGTCAGGGCGCACTGAAGCTTTCTTT CASRSGRTEAFF
TRBJ1-2 TRBD1 . TRBV3-1/TRBV3-2 TGTGCCAGCAGCCAGCAGACAGGGCAAGGGGGTGGCTACACCTTC CASSQQTGQGGGYTF
TRBJ2-1 TRBD2 once TRBV7-2 TGTGCCAGCAGCTTAGAACTAGCGGGGGGGTATGAGCAGTTCTTC CASSLELAGGYEQFF
TRBJ1-4 TRBD1 . TRBV7-8 TGTGCCAGCAGCTTAGGGGGGACAGGGGGTGAAAAACTGTTTTTT CASSLGGTGGEKLFF
TRBJ1-3 TRBD1 . TRBV9 TGTGCCAGCAGCAGAGACAGGGCTAGCTCTGGAAACACCATATATTTT CASSRDRASSGNTIYF
TRBJ2-1 TRBD2 . TRBV30 TGTGCCTTGACTAGCGGAAACTACAATGAGCAGTTCTTC CALTSGNYNEQFF
TRBJ2-2 TRBD1 . TRBV5-8 TGTGCCAGCGGCCGACAGGGGGAGCTCACCGGGGAGCTGTTTTTT CASGRQGELTGELFF
TRBJ2-1 TRBD1 . TRBV7-3 TGTGCCAGCAGCTCCACAGGGGTGCTCTACAATGAGCAGTTCTTC CASSSTGVLYNEQFF
TRBJ2-1 . . TRBV6-2/TRBV6-3 TGTGCCAGCAGCTCGAATGAGCAGTTCTTC CASSSNEQFF
TRBJ2-4 TRBD2 . TRBV10-2 TGCGCCAGCAGTGACAGATTGGCTAGCGGGAGTAACATTCAGTACTTC CASSDRLASGSNIQYF
TRBJ2-3 . . TRBV19 TGTGCCAGTAGTATAGATTTCAGGGCTACTAGCACAGATACGCAGTATTTT CASSIDFRATSTDTQYF
TRBJ2-2 TRBD1 . TRBV11-3 TGTGCCAGCAGCTCTAGACAGGGTAACACCGGGGAGCTGTTTTTT CASSSRQGNTGELFF
TRBJ1-1 TRBD1 . TRBV4-2 TGTGCCAGCAGCCAACCAGGGGGCGCGAGCACTGAAGCTTTCTTT CASSQPGGASTEAFF
TRBJ2-3 . . TRBV12-3/TRBV12-4 TGTGCCAGCAGTCGGGGAGATACGCAGTATTTT CASSRGDTQYF
TRBJ2-5 TRBD1 . TRBV27 TGTGCCAGCAGTTTTAGGCCCGCGACAGGGGGCGAGACCCAGTACTTC CASSFRPATGGETQYF
TRBJ1-6 . . TRBV30 TGTGCCTGGAGTGAGGAGGGCACCTCACCCCTCCACTTT CAWSEEGTSPLHF
TRBJ2-2 . . TRBV5-1 TGCGCCAGCAGCCCGGGTTCGAACACCGGGGAGCTGTTTTTT CASSPGSNTGELFF
TRBJ1-1 . . TRBV4-2 TGTGCCAGCAGCCAAGACAGGGGAACCACTGAAGCTTTCTTT CASSQDRGTTEAFF
TRBJ2-1 TRBD2 . TRBV5-6 TGTGCCAGCAGCTTCCTCCGATTAGCGGGGGGGGATGAGCAGTTCTTC CASSFLRLAGGDEQFF
TRBJ1-5 . . TRBV18 TGTGCCAGCTCACCAACGGGGGGGGGTCAGCCCCAGCATTTT CASSPTGGGQPQHF
TRBJ1-2 . . TRBV12-5 TGTGCTAGTGGTTTGGGCGGGAACTATGGCTACACCTTC CASGLGGNYGYTF
TRBJ2-7 TRBD1 . TRBV9 TGTGCCAGCAGCAGAGACAGGGTTAGGGACTACGAGCAGTACTTC CASSRDRVRDYEQYF
TRBJ1-2 . . TRBV28 TGTGCCAGCAGACCGGGGACTTATGGCTACACCTTC CASRPGTYGYTF
TRBJ2-7 . . TRBV7-6 TGTGCCAGCAGCTTACTAGCGAGGGACTACGAGCAGTACTTC CASSLLARDYEQYF
TRBJ2-2 . once TRBV9 TGTGCCAGCAGCGTAGCAGGGTGGGACACCGGGGAGCTGTTTTTT CASSVAGWDTGELFF
TRBJ1-5 TRBD1 . TRBV18 TGTGCCAGCTCACCGGACAGGGATCAGCCCCAGCATTTT CASSPDRDQPQHF
TRBJ2-3 . . TRBV28 TGTGCCAGCAGTTCCTACAGGGAGGGAGAAAGCACAGATACGCAGTATTTT CASSSYREGESTDTQYF
TRBJ2-1 . once TRBV9 TGTGCCAGCAGCGTTTTGGCGGACAATGAGCAGTTCTTC CASSVLADNEQFF
TRBJ2-1 . few TRBV3-1/TRBV3-2 TGTGCCAGCAGCAACCGGGACTCAGTTCTCCATGAGCAGTTCTTC CASSNRDSVLHEQFF
TRBJ1-2 . . TRBV7-6 TGTGCCAGCAGCCGGGACACCAGCTATGGCTACACCTTC CASSRDTSYGYTF
TRBJ2-2 TRBD1 . TRBV5-6 TGTGCCAGCAGCTTGGGGACAGGGGCGTTCAACACCGGGGAGCTGTTTTTT CASSLGTGAFNTGELFF
TRBJ1-5 . . TRBV6-2/TRBV6-3 TGTGCCAGCAGTTACGTATTGGGGGGAAATCAGCCCCAGCATTTT CASSYVLGGNQPQHF
TRBJ1-1 . . TRBV18 TGTGCCAGCTCACCCGGGACACAGAACACTGAAGCTTTCTTT CASSPGTQNTEAFF
TRBJ2-1 TRBD1 . TRBV5-1 TGCGCCAGCAGCTTGTCGCCTTTGACAGGGGACTACAATGAGCAGTTCTTC CASSLSPLTGDYNEQFF
TRBJ2-2 TRBD2 . TRBV4-3 TGCGCCAGCAGCCAAGAGGGACTCCCGGGGGGGAACACCGGGGAGCTGTTTTTT CASSQEGLPGGNTGELFF
TRBJ2-7 TRBD2 . TRBV7-9 TGTGCCAGCAGCCCAGCGGGAGCGAGTTACGAGCAGTACTTC CASSPAGASYEQYF
TRBJ1-5 . . TRBV9 TGTGCCAGCAGCGTAGGGGGCAGAGGACAGCCCCAGCATTTT CASSVGGRGQPQHF
TRBJ2-1 TRBD1 . TRBV9 TGTGCCAGCAGCTTCCGGGACAGATACAATGAGCAGTTCTTC CASSFRDRYNEQFF
TRBJ2-7 . . TRBV6-2/TRBV6-3 TGTGCCAGCAGTTACATCCTCTACGAGCAGTACTTC CASSYILYEQYF
TRBJ2-1 TRBD2 . TRBV28 TGTGCCAGCAGCGCACCGGGGGGATACAATGAGCAGTTCTTC CASSAPGGYNEQFF
TRBJ2-1 TRBD2 once TRBV7-9 TGTGCCAGCAGCCCGTACCTTAGCGGGAGCCAGTTCTTC CASSPYLSGSQFF
TRBJ2-1 . few TRBV18 TGTGCCAGCTCACCACCGGTCGGGCGGGGATCCCCCAATGAGCAGTTCTTC CASSPPVGRGSPNEQFF
TRBJ2-3 TRBD2 . TRBV2 TGTGCCAGCAGTGAACTCGGGGGAGGGAGCACAGATACGCAGTATTTT CASSELGGGSTDTQYF
TRBJ2-3 . . TRBV4-2 TGTGCCAGCAGCCCCCACCGGGACGGGAGTAGCATTTTAGGCACAGATACGCAGTATTTT CASSPHRDGSSILGTDTQYF
TRBJ2-7 TRBD1 once TRBV9 TGTGCCAGCAGCGGACAGGGTGTGTCCTACGAGCAGTACTTC CASSGQGVSYEQYF
TRBJ1-3 . . TRBV7-9 TGTGCCAGCAGCTTAGCCGCGGTCTCTGGAAACACCATATATTTT CASSLAAVSGNTIYF
TRBJ1-1 . . TRBV14 TGTGCCAGCAGCCGGGACACCTTAAACACTGAAGCTTTCTTT CASSRDTLNTEAFF
TRBJ2-3 TRBD1 . TRBV4-3 TGCGCCAGCAGCCAAGATCTCCAGGGGGCCATAGCAGATACGCAGTATTTT CASSQDLQGAIADTQYF
TRBJ1-2 . . TRBV9 TGTGCCAGCAGCCCGACCGTTGGTTCATACAGCCCTTTCTTC CASSPTVGSYSPFF
TRBJ2-1 TRBD2 . TRBV6-4 TGTGCCAGCAGTGACTCAGCGACTAGCATATACAATGAGCAGTTCTTC CASSDSATSIYNEQFF
TRBJ1-6 TRBD1 . TRBV5-1 TGCGCCAGCAGGTCCAACCCGGGACAGGGCTATAATTCACCCCTCCACTTT CASRSNPGQGYNSPLHF
TRBJ1-5 TRBD1 . TRBV11-2 TGTGCCAGCAGCTTAGTACAGGGGGACAATCAGCCCCAGCATTTT CASSLVQGDNQPQHF
TRBJ1-6 . . TRBV7-9 TGTGCCAGCAGCTTTGGGACACTGGCGGATAATTCACCCCTCCACTTT CASSFGTLADNSPLHF